The 30 T cell receptor beta chains presented below share a single source sample, sequenced in a study of cytomegalovirus exposure and HLA in healthy donors. 13 Jbeta primers and 60 Vbeta primers were used for the PCR. The repertoire was sequenced with immunoSEQ multiplex PCR; TCRdb's copy has only in-frame clones and lacks some. The sample has some 150,000 clones, 70% to 85% seen once. Sequenced material: PBMCs. Receptor source: a woman between 40 and 50 years old in good health and CMV-seronegative.

The rearrangement links TRBV7-9 to TRBJ2-3; D might be TRBD2 (5 bases). Germline V gives CDR1 SEHNR, CDR2 FQNEAQ (reference sequence). CDR3 length equals 17 residues. The V gene lost 2 bases and the J gene lost 6 bases, with 21 bases spanning the gap. The CDR3 nucleotides read TGTGCCAGCAGCTTATATGGGGAGCACAAATCAAGGGATACGCAGTATTTT. Its protein is CASSLYGEHKSRDTQYF.

The chain combines TRBV10-3 with TRBJ2-7; the D gene is possibly TRBD2 (5 bases). V shed 2 bases and J shed 3 bases, with 8 bases lying between them. Per germline, CDR1 ENHRY and CDR2 SYGVKD. The length of the CDR3 is 13 residues. The CDR3 DNA follows: TGTGCCATCAGTGAGGGACTGGTCTACGAGCAGTACTTC. Its translation is CAISEGLVYEQYF.

This clone showed up just once. The chain combines TRBV7-3 with TRBJ2-3; a possible D gene is TRBD1 (6 bases). V lost 4 bases and J lost 0, with 17 bases in between. This CDR3 has 17 residues. CDR1 is SGHTA and CDR2 is FQGTGA in the germline V gene. The DNA of the CDR3 is TGTGCCAGCAGCTCCCTAGGGGGAGCCTTTAGCACAGATACGCAGTATTTT. It specifies CASSSLGGAFSTDTQYF.

This clone was found a few times. The chain carries TRBV7-2 and TRBJ2-7, with 7 bases matching TRBD1. V shed 3 bases, J shed 3 bases, and the junction held 5 bases outside the gene matches. Germline lookup yields CDR1 SGHTA and CDR2 FQGNSA. The CDR3 has 14 amino acids. The CDR3 loop reads CASSFTGENYEQYF. CDR3 coding DNA: TGTGCCAGCAGCTTTACAGGGGAAAACTACGAGCAGTACTTC.

This clone was seen just once. The chain joins TRBV27 to TRBJ1-1; 7 nucleotides match TRBD1. After removal of 7 bases from V and 0 bases from J, the junction contained 5 bases not matched to a gene. The CDR3 length is 14 residues. Germline CDR1 and CDR2: MNHEY and SMNVEV (reference sequence). The CDR3 loop reads CASKRTGVNTEAFF. CDR3 nucleotide sequence: TGTGCCAGCAAGAGGACAGGAGTGAACACTGAAGCTTTCTTT.

This chain joins TRBV7-9 and TRBJ2-6, with D uncertain. V lost 3 bases, J lost 1 base, and 10 bases lay in between. Germline V gives CDR1 SEHNR, CDR2 FQNEAQ (reference sequence). The CDR3 length is 16 residues. The CDR3 here is CASSLRSGSGANVLTF. DNA of the CDR3: TGTGCCAGCAGCTTGCGTTCCGGGTCTGGGGCCAACGTCCTGACTTTC.

The chain has TRBV30 and TRBJ1-1; tentative D call: TRBD1 (6 bases). The germline V and J ends were trimmed by 1 base and 11 bases, with 23 bases remaining between them. The CDR3 has 15 amino acids. The germline CDR1 and CDR2 sequences are GTSNPN and SVGIG (reference sequence). The CDR3 reads CAWSARQAQRSAAFF. CDR3 DNA: TGTGCCTGGAGTGCCCGACAGGCTCAAAGGTCGGCGGCTTTCTTT.

This rearrangement joins TRBV18 to TRBJ1-5, with a possible D match to TRBD1 (5 bases). V lost 3 bases and J lost 7, with 13 bases in between. In germline, CDR1 is KGHSH, CDR2 LQKENI. The CDR3 consists of 14 residues. This CDR3 is CASSPVGVGQPQHF. Here the CDR3 DNA reads TGTGCCAGCTCACCCGTAGGGGTGGGCCAGCCCCAGCATTTT.

The rearrangement uses TRBV11-2 and TRBJ1-1; D gene ambiguous. CDR3 length: 13 residues. Per germline, CDR1 SGHAT and CDR2 FQNNGV. Trimming removed 5 bases from V and 0 bases from J, with 7 bases in between. CDR3 protein: CASSRFLNTEAFF. The CDR3 bases are TGTGCCAGCAGCCGTTTCCTGAACACTGAAGCTTTCTTT.

This chain joins TRBV7-2 and TRBJ1-2; D uncertain. V dropped 2 bases and J dropped 5 bases, with 3 bases sitting between them. Germline V gene sequence: CDR1 SGHTA, CDR2 FQGNSA. CDR3 length equals 11 residues. CDR3: CASSLLYGYTF. DNA for the CDR3: TGTGCCAGCAGCTTACTTTATGGCTACACCTTC.

The chain recombines TRBV19 with TRBJ2-1; 9 nucleotides match TRBD2. The V gene end was trimmed by 1 base and the J gene end by 10 bases; junction bases not matched to a gene: 5. This CDR3 has 14 amino acids. Germline CDR1 is LNHDA and CDR2 is SQIVND (reference sequence). The CDR3 sequence is CASSIGRGTSEQFF. In nucleotides, the CDR3 is TGTGCCAGTAGTATAGGAAGGGGGACTAGCGAGCAGTTCTTC.

The chain is built from TRBV29-1 and TRBJ1-2; a possible D gene is TRBD1 (6 bases). CDR1 is SQVTM and CDR2 is ANQGSEA in the germline V gene. The CDR3 spans 14 residues. Trimming removed 1 base from V and 6 bases from J, with 15 bases in between. CDR3 sequence (DNA): TGCAGCGTTGAAGGGCAGGGGCTCGACCATGGCTACACCTTC. Amino acid sequence: CSVEGQGLDHGYTF.

The V and J genes are TRBV29-1 and TRBJ1-2, with a tentative D call TRBD1 (5 bases). CDR1 is SQVTM and CDR2 is ANQGSEA in the germline V gene. V shed 4 bases and J shed 4 bases, with 10 bases lying between them. The length of the CDR3 is 12 residues. The CDR3 spells CSVGGWGYGYTF. In DNA form, the CDR3 reads TGCAGCGTTGGGGGCTGGGGCTATGGCTACACCTTC.

The chain combines TRBV28 with TRBJ1-3; 9 bases line up with TRBD1. The CDR3 has 17 residues. With V trimmed by 6 bases and J by 4 bases, 13 bases remained unmatched. Germline CDR1 and CDR2: MDHEN and SYDVKM. CDR3 nucleotide sequence: TGTGCCAGCAGCCCTACGTTTCTGGGACAGGGAGGAAACACCATATATTTT. Residues: CASSPTFLGQGGNTIYF. The full variable domain, its missing parts supplied by reference TRBV28 and TRBJ1-3, is DVKVTQSSRYLVKRTGEKVFLECVQDMDHENMFWYRQDPGLGLRLIYFSYDVKMKEKGDIPEGYSVSREKKERFSLILESASTNQTSMYLCASSPTFLGQGGNTIYFGEGSWLTVV.

The V gene is TRBV28, the J gene TRBJ2-1; weak D call: TRBD2 (7 bases). Trimming took off 4 bases at V and 4 bases at J, with 17 bases between the two ends. The CDR3 is 16 residues long. CDR1 is MDHEN and CDR2 is SYDVKM in the germline V gene. CDR3 region: CASSSSGGAVYNEQFF. The CDR3 DNA sequence: TGTGCCAGCAGTTCCTCTGGGGGGGCTGTATACAATGAGCAGTTCTTC.

On this clone: Other DNA variants within this sample encode the same CDR3. The gene calls are TRBV18 and TRBJ2-7, with D unclear. V lost 6 bases, J lost 4 bases, and 7 bases lay in between. CDR1 is KGHSH, CDR2 LQKENI, per germline. The CDR3 totals 11 residues. The CDR3 DNA reads as TGTGCCAGCTCGCCTGCGTACGAGCAGTACTTC. The encoded protein is CASSPAYEQYF.

This sequence joins TRBV5-6 and TRBJ2-3; D is possibly TRBD2 (6 bases). With 2 bases removed from V and 3 bases from J, the gap between germline ends came to 7 bases. This CDR3 has 13 residues. Germline V CDR1 and CDR2: SGHDT, YYEEEE. Here the CDR3 reads CASSFGSTDTQYF. DNA for the CDR3: TGTGCCAGCAGCTTCGGGAGTACAGATACGCAGTATTTT.

V is TRBV15 and J is TRBJ2-2; D gene uncertain. Germline loops: CDR1 LNHNV, CDR2 YYDKDF (reference sequence). This CDR3 comprises 16 residues. V was shortened by 0 bases and J by 3 bases, with 11 bases between the two germline ends. CDR3 nucleotides: TGTGCCACCAGCAGAGATCCCGTGGGCCACACCGGGGAGCTGTTTTTT. Amino acids: CATSRDPVGHTGELFF.

This chain uses TRBV2 with TRBJ2-7; 8 bases are a match to TRBD1. CDR1 SNHLY and CDR2 FYNNEI come from the germline V gene. This CDR3 spans 15 amino acids. Losses at the gene ends were 2 bases for V and 5 bases for J; bases not matched to a gene: 8. The CDR3 nucleotides read TGTGCCAGCAGTGAAATTGTCGGACAGGGTAACGAGCAGTACTTC. This encodes CASSEIVGQGNEQYF.

In the case of this clone: Sequence at one end of the junction differs from germline and may be a read error. CDR3 region: CASSPQQGTNAEAFF. The CDR3 nucleotides are TGTGCCAGCTCACCACAACAGGGGACGAACGCTGAAGCTTTCTTT. The genes are TRBV18 and TRBJ1-1, with 7 bases matching TRBD1. The CDR3 runs to 15 residues. The V gene's germline CDR1 is KGHSH and CDR2 LQKENI.

J is TRBJ2-7 and V is TRBV19; TRBD2 matches at 14 bases. With V trimmed by 3 bases and J by 5 bases, 6 bases remained unmatched. Germline CDR1 is LNHDA and CDR2 is SQIVND (reference sequence). The CDR3 extends over 16 amino acids. The chain's CDR3 is CASSIGTSGSMDEQYF. CDR3 DNA: TGTGCCAGTAGTATCGGGACTAGCGGGAGTATGGACGAGCAGTACTTC.

The rearrangement links TRBV7-6 to TRBJ2-2; 8 nucleotides agree with TRBD1. Germline CDR1 reads SGHVS; CDR2 reads FNYEAQ. V lost 3 bases to trimming and J lost 6 bases; unmatched junction nucleotides: 9. There are 16 residues in the CDR3. The DNA of the CDR3 is TGTGCCAGCAGCTTTACGGGACAGGCCCTTTCCGGGGAGCTGTTTTTT. This encodes CASSFTGQALSGELFF.

The CDR3 DNA sequence: TGTGCCAGCAGCCAAGGGTTCAGGGAAGGGTACGAGCAGTACTTC. Translated, it gives CASSQGFREGYEQYF. V gene TRBV4-2 combines with J gene TRBJ2-7; D perhaps matches TRBD1 (5 bases). The CDR3 consists of 15 residues. Per the germline V gene, CDR1 is LGHNA and CDR2 is YNFKEQ. Trimming took off 1 base at V and 4 bases at J, with 14 bases between the two ends.

The chain employs TRBV5-1 and TRBJ2-7; possible D gene TRBD2, 6 bases. V dropped 3 bases and J dropped 4 bases, with 8 bases sitting between them. This CDR3 is built from 12 residues. Germline V gives CDR1 SGHRS, CDR2 YFSETQ. The CDR3: CASSSGGYEQYF. CDR3 DNA sequence: TGCGCCAGCAGCTCCGGGGGATACGAGCAGTACTTC. Filled out from reference TRBV5-1 and TRBJ2-7, the complete variable domain reads KAGVTQTPRYLIKTRGQQVTLSCSPISGHRSVSWYQQTPGQGLQFLFEYFSETQRNKGNFPGRFSGRQFSNSRSEMNVSTLELGDSALYLCASSSGGYEQYFGPGTRLTVT.

The chain links TRBV10-3 to TRBJ2-2; 7 bases fit TRBD2. V gave up 6 bases and J gave up 7 bases; unmatched junction bases: 14. This CDR3 is 16 amino acids long. CDR1 is ENHRY and CDR2 is SYGVKD in the germline V gene. CDR3 sequence reads: CAIRESAGVGNGELFF. DNA of the CDR3: TGTGCCATCAGAGAATCGGCGGGAGTGGGTAACGGGGAGCTGTTTTTT.

There are a few counts of this clone. The J gene is TRBJ2-1, the V gene TRBV7-2; D call uncertain. The CDR3 length is 13 residues. Trimming shortened V by 5 bases and J by 12 bases, and 17 bases separated the two germline ends. Looked up from germline, CDR1 is SGHTA and CDR2 is FQGNSA. The CDR3 sequence: CASSLEVWRGQFF. In DNA, the CDR3 is TGTGCCAGCAGCCTAGAGGTTTGGCGCGGGCAGTTCTTC.

The chain joins TRBV6-5 to TRBJ2-7, with 8 bases aligning to TRBD1. The germline V gene has CDR1 MNHEY and CDR2 SVGAGI. The CDR3 is 15 amino acids. With 6 bases clipped from V and 5 bases from J, the junction kept 12 bases outside the gene matches. In DNA form, the CDR3 reads TGTGCCAGCAGAAAGAGTGGGACAGGAAAAGACGAGCAGTACTTC. Protein: CASRKSGTGKDEQYF.

J is TRBJ2-1 and V is TRBV7-2, with D maybe TRBD2 (6 bases). There are 15 residues in the CDR3. CDR1 SGHTA and CDR2 FQGNSA come from the germline V gene. The V end lost 7 bases, the J end lost 0 bases, and 13 bases lay between the germline ends. In DNA, the CDR3 is TGTGCCAGCATGAGCGGGTCGTACTCCTACAATGAGCAGTTCTTC. It specifies CASMSGSYSYNEQFF.

The chain carries TRBV7-2 and TRBJ2-5, with TRBD2 matching over 11 bases. V was clipped by 4 bases and J by 4 bases; unmatched bases: 2. This CDR3 is 14 amino acids long. Looked up from germline, CDR1 is SGHTA and CDR2 is FQGNSA. CDR3 residues: CASSSLAGGETQYF. CDR3 in DNA: TGTGCCAGCAGCTCCCTAGCGGGAGGAGAGACCCAGTACTTC.

This chain uses TRBV6-1 with TRBJ1-5; D remains ambiguous. Trimming stripped 7 bases from V and 6 bases from J, with 13 bases between. Germline lookup yields CDR1 MNHNS and CDR2 SASEGT. This CDR3 contains 13 residues. The CDR3 is CASMGEGSQPQHF. CDR3 coding DNA: TGTGCCAGCATGGGCGAAGGCAGTCAGCCCCAGCATTTT.